This T cell receptor (beta chain) appears in the sequencing data of a study of blood T cells in healthy people across ages. Alongside a J-beta primer mix, a sample-barcoded 5' primer served in a second PCR lasting about 7 to 11 cycles. MiXCR, applied by TCRdb to the 5' RACE reads, yields one record per CDR3 protein. The table has fewer than 900,000 distinct CDR3 sequences, roughly 49% seen once; the top ten hold around a third. A few counts support this clonotype. This CDR3 has 13 residues. The V gene's germline CDR1 is MNHNS and CDR2 SASEGT. Trimming removed 7 bases at V and 10 bases at J, with 17 bases between.

The sample was blood. The genes are TRBV6-1 and TRBJ2-1; D ambiguous. This TCR came from a woman aged 55-69 years in good health. In nucleotides, the CDR3 is TGTGCCAGCACCGAACTTAGGTCGGGCGAGCAGTTCTTC. Protein sequence: CASTELRSGEQFF.